This T cell receptor (beta chain) was retrieved from a study of immune characterization of retroperitoneal liposarcoma. TCRdb ran MiXCR on the PCR reads and lists one entry per CDR3 protein. Of about 3,000 distinct CDR3 sequences in the sample, over 35% were seen once. This CDR3 has 17 amino acids. Germline values: CDR1 MDHEN, CDR2 SYDVKM. V lost 10 bases and J lost 3; bases outside the gene matches: 16. The sequence was collected from a male donor with retroperitoneal liposarcoma. V and J are TRBV28 and TRBJ1-2; 11 nucleotides agree with TRBD1. Sample: tumor tissue. CDR3 protein: CATMYGQGADRDYGYTF. As DNA, the CDR3 is TGTGCCACCATGTATGGACAGGGGGCGGATCGGGACTATGGCTACACCTTC.